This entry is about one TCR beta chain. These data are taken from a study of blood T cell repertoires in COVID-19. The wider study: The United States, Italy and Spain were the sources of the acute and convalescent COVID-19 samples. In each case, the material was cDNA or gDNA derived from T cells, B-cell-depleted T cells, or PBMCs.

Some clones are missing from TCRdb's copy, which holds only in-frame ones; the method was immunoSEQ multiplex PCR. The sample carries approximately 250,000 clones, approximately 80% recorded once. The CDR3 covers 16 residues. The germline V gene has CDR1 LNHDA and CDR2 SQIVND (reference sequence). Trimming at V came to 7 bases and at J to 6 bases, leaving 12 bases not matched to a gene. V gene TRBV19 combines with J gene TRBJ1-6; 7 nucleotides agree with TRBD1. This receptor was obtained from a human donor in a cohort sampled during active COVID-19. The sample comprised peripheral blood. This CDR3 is CASNTPGGISNSPLHF. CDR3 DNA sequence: TGTGCCAGTAATACCCCAGGGGGAATTTCTAATTCACCCCTCCACTTT.